One T cell receptor (beta chain) is described in this entry. Its antigen remains unidentified. This record comes from a study of cytotoxic CD8 clonotypes in ibrutinib-treated CLL. Study summary: Patients: roughly 11 relapsed/refractory, roughly 16 treatment-naive, roughly 17 IGHV unmutated. The response samples were taken once patients had been treated for a median of about 12 months, range 6 to 36.

The repertoire was sequenced with immunoSEQ multiplex PCR; TCRdb's copy has only in-frame clones and lacks some. The table includes approximately 190,000 clones, more than 70% detected once. General observations from the study: Clonality, elevated at ibrutinib response, dropped back toward baseline at progression.

CDR3 length: 14 residues. V lost 9 bases to trimming and J lost 3 bases, with 15 bases between them. The germline V gene has CDR1 MRHNA and CDR2 SNTAGT. The material sequenced was PBMCs, taken after 12 months of ibrutinib treatment. The gene calls are TRBV6-4 and TRBJ1-5; no firm D call. This sequence was found in a human donor with chronic lymphocytic leukemia. The DNA of the CDR3 is TGTGCCAGTCCCCCCCAGGTAAACAATCAGCCCCAGCATTTT. Amino acids: CASPPQVNNQPQHF.